Listed here are 17 T cell receptor beta chains from one sample, sequenced in a study of Graves' ophthalmopathy and Graves' hyperthyroidism. Transcripts of RNA were the source for amplifying TCR beta CDR3 regions. First-round RT-PCR used HTBI primers; second-round multiplex PCR followed. MiXCR was run by TCRdb on the multiplex PCR reads, yielding one entry per CDR3 protein. Of 680,000 or so distinct CDR3 sequences listed, 22% are singletons. Sequenced: peripheral blood. Source of these receptors: a young woman with stable Graves' hyperthyroidism. Some clones in this sample may be carry-over from other donors' samples.

This clonotype occurred a few times. The rearrangement uses TRBV2 and TRBJ1-2, with 7 bases identical to TRBD1. CDR3 length equals 14 residues. CDR1 is SNHLY and CDR2 is FYNNEI in the germline V gene. The V and J ends lost 1 base and 5 bases, in that order; junction bases with no gene match: 4. The chain's CDR3 is CASSEGRGSYGYTF. The CDR3 nucleotides read TGTGCCAGCAGTGAAGGCAGGGGGAGTTATGGCTACACCTTC.

This clonotype occurred a few times. CDR3 region: CASSQEGIGPQHF. Written as DNA, the CDR3 is TGCGCCAGCAGCCAAGAGGGGATCGGGCCCCAGCATTTT. The V and J genes are TRBV4-1 and TRBJ1-5; D gene ambiguous. In germline, CDR1 is MGHRA, CDR2 YSYEKL. Trimming removed 0 bases at V and 9 bases at J, with 9 bases between. This CDR3 spans 13 amino acids.

This clonotype has a count of ten or more. The chain recombines TRBV6-2 or TRBV6-3 with TRBJ1-5; a possible D gene is TRBD1 (5 bases). The CDR3 length is 14 residues. The V and J ends lost 2 bases and 5 bases respectively, with 10 bases between them. CDR1 is MNHEY, CDR2 SVGEGT, per germline. DNA for the CDR3: TGTGCCAGCAGTTACCAAGACAGCTATCAGCCCCAGCATTTT. It specifies CASSYQDSYQPQHF.

The chain joins TRBV29-1 to TRBJ2-7, with 14 bases identical to TRBD2. Germline V gives CDR1 SQVTM, CDR2 ANQGSEA. This CDR3 contains 16 residues. The J segment lost 2 bases and the V segment lost 1 base, leaving 4 bases of the junction unmatched. The CDR3 nucleotides are TGCAGCGTTGAAGGCGGACTAGCGGGGGGACCCTACGAGCAGTACTTC. Translating it yields CSVEGGLAGGPYEQYF.

This clonotype showed up many times. The chain has TRBV7-3 and TRBJ2-6; perhaps TRBD2 as D (6 bases). Deletions cut 5 bases from V and 3 bases from J, with 11 bases between. This CDR3 has 15 amino acids. Germline V lookup: CDR1 SGHTA, CDR2 FQGTGA. CDR3 sequence: CASSGGGSGANVLTF. The CDR3 DNA follows: TGTGCCAGCAGCGGAGGAGGGAGTGGGGCCAACGTCCTGACTTTC.

This clonotype has a count of ten or more. The V gene is TRBV4-1, the J gene TRBJ2-7, with 9 nucleotides matching TRBD1. The J segment lost 4 bases and the V segment lost 4 bases, leaving 5 bases of the junction unmatched. The CDR3 is 14 amino acids. CDR1 is MGHRA, CDR2 YSYEKL, per germline. In DNA form, the CDR3 reads TGCGCCAGCAGCCCAGCCGGGACAGGGTACGAGCAGTACTTC. Its translation: CASSPAGTGYEQYF.

V usage is TRBV6-1 and J usage is TRBJ2-7; D unclear. The CDR3 spans 13 residues. Germline CDR1 and CDR2: MNHNS and SASEGT. Between the trimmed V and J ends, which lost 8 bases and 1 base, there was a span of 12 bases. The CDR3 protein is CASGSGGSYEQYF. The CDR3, as DNA: TGTGCCAGCGGCTCAGGCGGATCCTACGAGCAGTACTTC.

On this clonotype itself: A much bigger clone sits one base away, suggesting this may be a read error. The chain couples TRBV7-2 to TRBJ1-1; no definite D call. Germline CDR1 is SGHTA and CDR2 is FQGNSA. The CDR3 has 13 amino acids. In DNA, the CDR3 is TGTGCCAGCAGCTTAGCCGGGTATGATGAAGCTTGCTTT. Translated: CASSLAGYDEACF.

This clonotype came up many times. CDR3 protein: CSARDPPSTGGSQDTEAFF. The DNA of the CDR3 is TGCAGTGCTAGAGATCCCCCATCGACAGGGGGCTCACAGGACACTGAAGCTTTCTTT. The chain recombines TRBV20-1 with TRBJ1-1; 10 positions agree with TRBD1. Trimming removed 0 bases from V and 3 bases from J; junction bases left unmatched: 16. The germline V gene encodes CDR1 DFQATT and CDR2 SNEGSKA (reference sequence). This CDR3 contains 19 residues.

This clonotype was counted ten times or more. The chain joins TRBV12-3 or TRBV12-4 to TRBJ1-1; D gene ambiguous. V was clipped by 6 bases and J by 7 bases, with 15 bases between them. The CDR3 loop spans 13 amino acids. The DNA for the CDR3 is TGTGCCAGCAGCTACCAAGGTGACATTGAAGCTTTCTTT. This gives the protein CASSYQGDIEAFF.

This clonotype was recorded many times. The chain links TRBV12-3 or TRBV12-4 to TRBJ1-2; D is uncertain. V shed 3 bases and J shed 8 bases, with 16 bases lying between them. There are 14 residues in the CDR3. CDR3 nucleotide sequence: TGTGCCAGCAGTTTCCGTCGAATCACGGCGGGCTACACCTTC. It yields the protein CASSFRRITAGYTF.

At least ten counts were recorded for this clonotype. V is TRBV6-5 and J is TRBJ1-5; D gene ambiguous. Germline CDR1 is MNHEY and CDR2 is SVGAGI. V lost 4 bases and J 2 bases, leaving 15 bases between the germline ends. The CDR3 covers 16 residues. This CDR3 reads CASSWADRFGNQPQHF. The DNA for the CDR3 is TGTGCCAGCAGTTGGGCAGATAGGTTTGGCAATCAGCCCCAGCATTTT.

This clonotype has ten or more counts. The chain joins TRBV29-1 to TRBJ1-1, with a weak D call TRBD1 (5 bases). Germline CDR1 reads SQVTM; CDR2 reads ANQGSEA. The CDR3 sequence is 13 residues long. V shed 6 bases and J shed 1 base, with 12 bases lying between them. The CDR3 DNA sequence: TGCAGCGTCCCCCGGGGCCGGAACACTGAAGCTTTCTTT. Its protein is CSVPRGRNTEAFF.

This clonotype was detected a few times. V usage is TRBV6-5 and J usage is TRBJ2-2; 8 bases map to TRBD2. The CDR3 loop spans 16 amino acids. Germline V gene sequence: CDR1 MNHEY, CDR2 SVGAGI. V lost 2 bases and J lost 7; bases outside the gene matches: 9. CDR3 nucleotides: TGTGCCAGCAGTTACATAGCGGGGCCCGGGGGCGGGGAGCTGTTTTTT. It specifies CASSYIAGPGGGELFF.

This clonotype has at least ten counts. The V and J genes are TRBV2 and TRBJ2-7; 10 bases fit TRBD2. The CDR3 covers 18 residues. Germline V lookup: CDR1 SNHLY, CDR2 FYNNEI. J was trimmed by 3 bases and V by 6 bases; bases with no gene match: 17. CDR3 in DNA: TGTGCCAGCAGCACAGGGGTAGGGCCTAGCGGGAGTCTCTACGAGCAGTACTTC. Protein product: CASSTGVGPSGSLYEQYF. The full variable domain, rest sourced from reference TRBV2 and TRBJ2-7, is EPEVTQTPSHQVTQMGQEVILRCVPISNHLYFYWYRQILGQKVEFLVSFYNNEISEKSEIFDDQFSVERPDGSNFTLKIRSTKLEDSAMYFCASSTGVGPSGSLYEQYFGPGTRLTVT.

Of note for this clonotype: A much larger clone differs by one base, so this may be a read error. The rearrangement uses TRBV6-1 and TRBJ1-2; no clear D gene. The CDR3 length is 12 residues. Trimming pared 7 bases from V and 8 bases from J, leaving 14 bases between. Germline V CDR1 and CDR2: MNHNS, SASEGT. This chain's CDR3 is CASIVGAWGYTF. Here the CDR3 DNA reads TGTGCCAGCATTGTGGGCGCCTGGGGCTACACCTTC.

This clonotype was counted many times. The rearrangement links TRBV29-1 to TRBJ2-2; tentatively, D is TRBD1 (6 bases). V lost 5 bases, J lost 1 base, and 11 bases lay in between. CDR3 length: 14 amino acids. Germline loops: CDR1 SQVTM, CDR2 ANQGSEA. In DNA, the CDR3 is TGCAGCGTTCGGACGGGACAGAACACCGGGGAGCTGTTTTTT. Translating it yields CSVRTGQNTGELFF.